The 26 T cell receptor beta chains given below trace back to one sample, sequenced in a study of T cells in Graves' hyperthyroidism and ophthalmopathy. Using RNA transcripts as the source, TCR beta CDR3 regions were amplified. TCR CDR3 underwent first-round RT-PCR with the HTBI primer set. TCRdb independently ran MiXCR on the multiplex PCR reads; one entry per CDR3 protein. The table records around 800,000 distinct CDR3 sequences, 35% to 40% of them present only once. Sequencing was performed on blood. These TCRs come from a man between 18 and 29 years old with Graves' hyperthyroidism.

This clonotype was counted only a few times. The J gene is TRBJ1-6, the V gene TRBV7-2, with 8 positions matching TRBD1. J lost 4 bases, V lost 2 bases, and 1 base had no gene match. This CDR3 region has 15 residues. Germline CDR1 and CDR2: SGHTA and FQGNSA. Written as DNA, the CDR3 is TGTGCCAGCAGCTTATGGACAGGGTATAATTCACCCCTCCACTTT. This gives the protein CASSLWTGYNSPLHF.

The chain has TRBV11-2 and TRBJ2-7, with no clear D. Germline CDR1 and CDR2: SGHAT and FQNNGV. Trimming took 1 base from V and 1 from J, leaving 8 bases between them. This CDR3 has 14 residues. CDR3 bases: TGTGCCAGCAGCTTAGTCCCGGAGTCCTACGAGCAGTACTTC. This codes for CASSLVPESYEQYF.

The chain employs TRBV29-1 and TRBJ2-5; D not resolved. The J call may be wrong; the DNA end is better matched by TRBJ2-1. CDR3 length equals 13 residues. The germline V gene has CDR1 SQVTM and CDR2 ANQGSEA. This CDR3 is CSVERRSHNEQFF. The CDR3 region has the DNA TGCAGCGTGGAACGCAGGAGCCACAATGAGCAGTTCTTC.

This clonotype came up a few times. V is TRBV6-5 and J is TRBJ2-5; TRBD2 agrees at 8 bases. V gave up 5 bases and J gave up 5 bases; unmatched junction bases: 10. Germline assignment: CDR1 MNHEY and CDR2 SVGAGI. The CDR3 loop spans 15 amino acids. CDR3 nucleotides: TGTGCCAGCAGTAATATAGCGGGGTTCCGGGAGACCCAGTACTTC. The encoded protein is CASSNIAGFRETQYF.

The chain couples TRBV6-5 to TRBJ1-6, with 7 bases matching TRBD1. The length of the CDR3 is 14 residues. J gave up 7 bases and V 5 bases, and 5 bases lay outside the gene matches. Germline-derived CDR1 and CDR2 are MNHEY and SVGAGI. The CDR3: CASSRPGQNSPLHF. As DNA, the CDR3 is TGTGCCAGCAGTCGACCGGGACAGAATTCACCCCTCCACTTT.

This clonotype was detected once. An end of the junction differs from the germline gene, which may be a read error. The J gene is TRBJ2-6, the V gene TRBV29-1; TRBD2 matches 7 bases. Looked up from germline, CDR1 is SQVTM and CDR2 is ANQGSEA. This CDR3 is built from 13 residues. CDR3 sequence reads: CSVEGGRAYVLTF. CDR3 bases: TGCAGCGTTGAAGGGGGGAGGGCCTACGTCCTGACTTTC.

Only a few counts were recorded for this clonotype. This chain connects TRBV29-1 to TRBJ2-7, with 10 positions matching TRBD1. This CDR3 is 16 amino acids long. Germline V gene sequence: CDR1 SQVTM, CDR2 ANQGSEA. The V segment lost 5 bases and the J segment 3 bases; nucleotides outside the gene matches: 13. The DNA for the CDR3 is TGCAGCGTTCTTTCGCTGGGTCGGGACAGGGGCTACGAGCAGTACTTC. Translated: CSVLSLGRDRGYEQYF.

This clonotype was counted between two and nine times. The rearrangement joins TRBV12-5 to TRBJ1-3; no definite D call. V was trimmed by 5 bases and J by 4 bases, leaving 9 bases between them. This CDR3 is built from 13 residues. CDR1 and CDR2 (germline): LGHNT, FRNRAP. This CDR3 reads CASGLPPGNTIYF. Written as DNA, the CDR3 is TGTGCTAGTGGTCTCCCCCCGGGAAACACCATATATTTT.

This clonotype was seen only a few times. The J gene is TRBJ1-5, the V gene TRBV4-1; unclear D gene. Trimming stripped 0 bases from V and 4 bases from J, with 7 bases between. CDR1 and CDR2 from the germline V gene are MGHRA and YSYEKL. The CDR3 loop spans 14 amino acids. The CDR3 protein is CASSQEHDNQPQHF. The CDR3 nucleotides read TGCGCCAGCAGCCAAGAACACGATAATCAGCCCCAGCATTTT.

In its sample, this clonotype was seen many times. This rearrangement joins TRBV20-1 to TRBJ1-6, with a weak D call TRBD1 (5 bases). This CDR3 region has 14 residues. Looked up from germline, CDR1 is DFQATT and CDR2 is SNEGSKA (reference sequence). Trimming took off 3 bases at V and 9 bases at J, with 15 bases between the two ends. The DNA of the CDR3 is TGCAGTGCTAGCTCGGTGCCGGGGCCTTCACCCCTCCACTTT. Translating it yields CSASSVPGPSPLHF.

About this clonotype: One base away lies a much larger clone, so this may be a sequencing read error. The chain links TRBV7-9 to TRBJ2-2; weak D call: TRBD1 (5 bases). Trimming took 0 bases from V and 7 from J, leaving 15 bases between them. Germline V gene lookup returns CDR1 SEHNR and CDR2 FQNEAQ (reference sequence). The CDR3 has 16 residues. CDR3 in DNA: TGTGCCAGCAGCTTAGCCTCGGCAGGGCGGAACGGGGAGCTGTTTTTT. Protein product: CASSLASAGRNGELFF.

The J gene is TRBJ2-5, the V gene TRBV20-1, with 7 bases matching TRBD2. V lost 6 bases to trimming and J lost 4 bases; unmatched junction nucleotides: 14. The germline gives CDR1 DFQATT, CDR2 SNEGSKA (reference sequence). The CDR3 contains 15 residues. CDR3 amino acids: CSAHQVAGVGETQYF. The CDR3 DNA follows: TGCAGTGCCCATCAGGTGGCGGGAGTAGGAGAGACCCAGTACTTC.

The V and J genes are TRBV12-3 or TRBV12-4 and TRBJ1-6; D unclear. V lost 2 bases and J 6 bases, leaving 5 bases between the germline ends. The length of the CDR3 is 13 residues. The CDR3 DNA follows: TGTGCCAGCAGTTTATTTTTTAATTCACCCCTCCACTTT. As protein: CASSLFFNSPLHF.

The CDR3 bases are TGTGCCAGCAGCTTGGACAGCGCCTCCGAGCAGTACTTC. Protein product: CASSLDSASEQYF. This chain links TRBV7-2 with TRBJ2-7, with a weak D call TRBD1 (6 bases). This CDR3 is 13 amino acids long. Per germline, CDR1 SGHTA and CDR2 FQGNSA. The ends were cut back, 3 bases at V and 6 bases at J, with 12 bases in the middle.

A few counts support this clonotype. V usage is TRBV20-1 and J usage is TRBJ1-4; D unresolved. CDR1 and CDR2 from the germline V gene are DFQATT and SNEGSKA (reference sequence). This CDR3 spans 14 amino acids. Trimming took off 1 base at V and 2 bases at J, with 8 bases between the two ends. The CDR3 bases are TGCAGTGCTAGAGTCGGAGGGACTAATGAAAAACTGTTTTTT. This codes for CSARVGGTNEKLFF.

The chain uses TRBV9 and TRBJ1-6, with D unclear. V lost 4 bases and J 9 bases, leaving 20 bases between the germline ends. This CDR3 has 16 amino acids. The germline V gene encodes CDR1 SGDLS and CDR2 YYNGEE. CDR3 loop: CASSQDRPLLGSPLHF. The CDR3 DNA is TGTGCCAGCAGCCAAGATCGACCTCTCCTAGGTTCACCCCTCCACTTT.

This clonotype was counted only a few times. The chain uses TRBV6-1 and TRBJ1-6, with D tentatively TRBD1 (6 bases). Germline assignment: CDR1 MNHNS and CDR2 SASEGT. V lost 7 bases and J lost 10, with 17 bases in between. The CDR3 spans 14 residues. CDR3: CASIEDSGQSPLHF. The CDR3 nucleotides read TGTGCCAGCATCGAGGACAGCGGTCAGTCACCCCTCCACTTT.

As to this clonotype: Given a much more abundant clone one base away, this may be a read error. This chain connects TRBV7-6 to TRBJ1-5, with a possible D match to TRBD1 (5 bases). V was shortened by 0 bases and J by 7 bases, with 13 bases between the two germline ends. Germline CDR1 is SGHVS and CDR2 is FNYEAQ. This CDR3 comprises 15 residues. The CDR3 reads CASSLAAGTGQPQHF. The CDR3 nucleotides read TGTGCCAGCAGCTTAGCCGCGGGGACGGGCCAGCCCCAGCATTTT.

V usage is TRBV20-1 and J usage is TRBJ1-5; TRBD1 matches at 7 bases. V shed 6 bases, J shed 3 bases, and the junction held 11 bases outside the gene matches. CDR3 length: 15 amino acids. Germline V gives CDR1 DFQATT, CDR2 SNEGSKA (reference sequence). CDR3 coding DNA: TGCAGTGCCCACCTGACAGGGTGGGACAATCAGCCCCAGCATTTT. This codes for CSAHLTGWDNQPQHF.

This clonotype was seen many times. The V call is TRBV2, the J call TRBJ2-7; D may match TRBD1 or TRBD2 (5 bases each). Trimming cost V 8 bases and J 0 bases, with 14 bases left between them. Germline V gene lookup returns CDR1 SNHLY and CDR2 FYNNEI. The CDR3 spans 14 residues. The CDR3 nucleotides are TGTGCCAGCGTTTCAGAGGGGAGCTCCTACGAGCAGTACTTC. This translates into CASVSEGSSYEQYF.

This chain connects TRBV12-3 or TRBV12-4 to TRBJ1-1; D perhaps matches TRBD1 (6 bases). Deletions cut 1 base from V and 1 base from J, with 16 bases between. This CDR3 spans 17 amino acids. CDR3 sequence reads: CASSLGLGDTWNTEAFF. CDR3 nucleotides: TGTGCCAGCAGTTTAGGATTAGGGGACACCTGGAACACTGAAGCTTTCTTT.

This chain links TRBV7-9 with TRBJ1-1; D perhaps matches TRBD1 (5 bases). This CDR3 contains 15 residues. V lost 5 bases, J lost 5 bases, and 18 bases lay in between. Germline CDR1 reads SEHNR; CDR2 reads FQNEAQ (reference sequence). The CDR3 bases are TGTGCCAGCAGCCCTGGAGGTCGCGGGGGGACTGAAGCTTTCTTT. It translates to CASSPGGRGGTEAFF.

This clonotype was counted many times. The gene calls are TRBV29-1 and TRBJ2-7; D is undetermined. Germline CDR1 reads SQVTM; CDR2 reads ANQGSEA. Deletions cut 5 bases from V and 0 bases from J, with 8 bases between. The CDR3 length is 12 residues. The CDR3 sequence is CSVQPSSYEQYF. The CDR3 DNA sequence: TGCAGCGTTCAGCCCAGCTCCTACGAGCAGTACTTC.

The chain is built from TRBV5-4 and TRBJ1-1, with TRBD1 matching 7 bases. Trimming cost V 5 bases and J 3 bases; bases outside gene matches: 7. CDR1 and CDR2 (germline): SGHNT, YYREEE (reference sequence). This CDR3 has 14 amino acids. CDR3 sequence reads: CASRDPTGDTEAFF. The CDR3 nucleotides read TGTGCCAGCAGGGATCCTACAGGGGACACTGAAGCTTTCTTT.

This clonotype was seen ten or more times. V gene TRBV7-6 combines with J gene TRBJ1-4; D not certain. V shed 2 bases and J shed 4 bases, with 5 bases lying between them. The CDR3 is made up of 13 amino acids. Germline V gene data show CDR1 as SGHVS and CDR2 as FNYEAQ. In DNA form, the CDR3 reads TGTGCCAGCAGCTTATCGGTTAATGAAAAACTGTTTTTT. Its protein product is CASSLSVNEKLFF.

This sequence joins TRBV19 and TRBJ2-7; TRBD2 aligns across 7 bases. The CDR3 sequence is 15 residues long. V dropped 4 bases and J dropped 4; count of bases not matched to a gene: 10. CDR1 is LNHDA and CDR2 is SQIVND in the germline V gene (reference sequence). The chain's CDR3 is CASSTGGRPDYEQYF. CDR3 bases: TGTGCCAGTAGTACGGGGGGACGGCCTGATTACGAGCAGTACTTC.